The rows below give T cell receptor beta chains drawn from one sample of a study of blood T cell repertoires in COVID-19. TCRdb keeps only in-frame clones here, not all; method: immunoSEQ multiplex PCR. The sample lists approximately 190,000 clones; 75% to 90% were seen once. The specimen sequenced was peripheral blood. All receptors derive from a man between 60 and 75 years old with acute or convalescent COVID-19. Each CDR3 is given with its conserved first and last residue. D genes are given only for firm matches. Expanded clones get a size class; other rows say once, few or many, or leave the size out.

J	size	V	D	CDR3	DNA
TRBJ2-1	NA	TRBV29-1	TRBD2	CSVDRAGVVNEQFF	TGCAGCGTTGACCGGGCGGGAGTAGTTAATGAGCAGTTCTTC
TRBJ2-7	NA	TRBV19	TRBD2	CASSPQGLVNNEQYF	TGTGCCAGTAGTCCCCAGGGACTAGTTAATAACGAGCAGTACTTC
TRBJ1-5	NA	TRBV29-1	TRBD1	CSVQQGLTGNQPQHF	TGCAGCGTCCAACAAGGCCTGACAGGGAATCAGCCCCAGCATTTT
TRBJ2-2	NA	TRBV24-1	TRBD2	CATSEPRSGSPGELFF	TGTGCCACCAGTGAGCCTCGTAGCGGGAGCCCCGGGGAGCTGTTTTTT
TRBJ1-2	few	TRBV19	TRBD1	CASSPETGGVYGYTF	TGTGCCAGTAGTCCGGAGACAGGGGGAGTATATGGCTACACCTTC
TRBJ2-5	NA	TRBV19	NA	CASSGPSRETQYF	TGTGCCAGTAGTGGGCCCTCCAGAGAGACCCAGTACTTC
TRBJ2-3	NA	TRBV6-5	TRBD1	CASDQGQGSDTQYF	TGTGCCAGCGACCAGGGACAGGGCTCAGATACGCAGTATTTT
TRBJ2-1	NA	TRBV9	TRBD2	CASSVGMSGMGDEQFF	TGTGCCAGCAGCGTAGGAATGAGCGGGATGGGCGATGAGCAGTTCTTC
TRBJ2-2	NA	TRBV7-8	TRBD2	CASSLAILAGVGTGELFF	TGTGCCAGCAGCTTAGCGATCCTAGCGGGAGTTGGGACCGGGGAGCTGTTTTTT
TRBJ1-1	NA	TRBV10-3	NA	CAIRDGMNTEAFF	TGTGCCATCAGGGACGGGATGAACACTGAAGCTTTCTTT
TRBJ2-3	few	TRBV15	TRBD1	CATSRSGTGGDTQYF	TGTGCCACCAGCAGATCCGGGACAGGGGGCGATACGCAGTATTTT
TRBJ2-5	NA	TRBV2	TRBD2	CASGSGLARGQETQYF	TGTGCCAGCGGCTCAGGACTAGCCCGGGGCCAAGAGACCCAGTACTTC
TRBJ1-2	few	TRBV29-1	TRBD1	CSVGRDSLYGYTF	TGCAGCGTTGGACGGGACAGCCTCTATGGCTACACCTTC
TRBJ2-7	NA	TRBV6-2/TRBV6-3	TRBD2	CASSLTTPTSGRTYEQYF	TGTGCCAGCAGTCTAACGACCCCAACTAGCGGGAGGACCTACGAGCAGTACTTC
TRBJ1-6	NA	TRBV4-3	NA	CASSQDGVRNSPLHF	TGCGCCAGCAGCCAAGACGGGGTGAGGAATTCACCCCTCCACTTT
TRBJ2-3	few	TRBV4-2	NA	CASSQSDLDSTDTQYF	TGTGCCAGCAGCCAGAGCGACTTAGACAGCACAGATACGCAGTATTTT
TRBJ1-1	NA	TRBV3-1/TRBV3-2	TRBD1	CASTLGQANTEAFF	TGTGCCAGCACCTTGGGACAGGCGAACACTGAAGCTTTCTTT
TRBJ2-5	NA	TRBV7-9	TRBD1	CASSLGQGQETQYF	TGTGCCAGCAGCTTGGGACAGGGCCAAGAGACCCAGTACTTC
TRBJ1-2	NA	TRBV3-1/TRBV3-2	TRBD1	CASSVDRGHYGYTF	TGTGCCAGCAGCGTGGACAGGGGGCACTATGGCTACACCTTC
TRBJ2-2	NA	TRBV4-2	NA	CASSQRAGELFF	TGTGCCAGCAGCCAGCGGGCCGGGGAGCTGTTTTTT
TRBJ2-7	NA	TRBV28	NA	CASTRGGYEQYF	TGTGCCAGCACCCGAGGTGGCTACGAGCAGTACTTC
TRBJ1-1	once	TRBV29-1	NA	CSSTQLSEAFF	TGCAGTTCCACCCAACTTTCTGAAGCTTTCTTT
TRBJ1-5	few	TRBV6-5	NA	CASSYSNSQEPQHF	TGTGCCAGCAGTTACTCGAACAGTCAGGAGCCCCAGCATTTT
TRBJ1-1	NA	TRBV6-6	NA	CASNTIQGRASTEAFF	TGTGCCAGCAACACCATACAGGGCCGGGCGAGCACTGAAGCTTTCTTT
TRBJ2-6	once	TRBV3-1/TRBV3-2	NA	CASSPTSGANVLTF	TGTGCCAGCAGCCCTACCTCTGGGGCCAACGTCCTGACTTTC
TRBJ2-5	once	TRBV7-2	NA	CASSLGRAQETQYF	TGTGCCAGCAGCTTAGGCAGGGCCCAAGAGACCCAGTACTTC
TRBJ2-5	NA	TRBV27	TRBD1	CASRRQGNREETQYF	TGTGCCAGCAGACGACAGGGTAACCGGGAAGAGACCCAGTACTTC
TRBJ2-2	NA	TRBV2	NA	CASRQGRVTGELFF	TGTGCCAGCAGGCAGGGGAGGGTCACCGGGGAGCTGTTTTTT
TRBJ2-3	once	TRBV2	NA	CASSAWTASTDTQYF	TGTGCCAGCAGTGCCTGGACAGCTAGCACAGATACGCAGTATTTT
TRBJ1-2	once	TRBV7-8	NA	CATGEPTMNGYTF	TGTGCTACTGGAGAACCAACGATGAATGGCTACACCTTC
TRBJ2-7	once	TRBV28	TRBD2	CASSLTLAGGGYEQYF	TGTGCCAGCAGTTTAACACTAGCGGGAGGAGGGTACGAGCAGTACTTC
TRBJ2-1	once	TRBV7-6	TRBD2	CASSLLSGTPFSYNEQFF	TGTGCCAGCAGCTTACTCAGCGGGACCCCTTTCTCCTACAATGAGCAGTTCTTC
TRBJ2-7	NA	TRBV5-1	NA	CASSVDRTPYGEQYF	TGCGCCAGCAGTGTCGACAGGACCCCCTACGGCGAGCAGTACTTC
TRBJ2-3	NA	TRBV5-6	NA	CASSLHPSDTQYF	TGTGCCAGCAGCTTACACCCGTCAGATACGCAGTATTTT
TRBJ2-7	NA	TRBV15	TRBD1	CATSRVQGAYEQYF	TGTGCCACCAGCAGAGTGCAGGGGGCCTACGAGCAGTACTTC
TRBJ1-2	NA	TRBV27	NA	CASSALGDSNYGYTF	TGTGCCAGCAGTGCTTTGGGGGACTCTAACTATGGCTACACCTTC
TRBJ1-2	NA	TRBV2	NA	CASSGDGVYTF	TGTGCCAGCTCGGGGGATGGGGTTTACACCTTC
TRBJ1-1	NA	TRBV14	NA	CASSRGRRNTEAFF	TGTGCCAGCAGCCGAGGGAGACGAAACACTGAAGCTTTCTTT
TRBJ2-6	NA	TRBV5-5	NA	CASSPFATYSGANVLTF	TGTGCCAGCAGCCCTTTTGCGACATACTCTGGGGCCAACGTCCTGACTTTC
TRBJ1-3	NA	TRBV7-9	NA	CASSLGYVSSSGNTIYF	TGTGCCAGCAGCTTAGGTTACGTCTCCAGCTCTGGAAACACCATATATTTT
TRBJ1-1	NA	TRBV5-1	TRBD1	CASSEQGALGTEAFF	TGCGCCAGCAGCGAACAGGGGGCCTTGGGCACTGAAGCTTTCTTT
TRBJ2-5	NA	TRBV7-2	NA	CASSFGGQETQYF	TGTGCCAGCAGCTTTGGGGGGCAAGAGACCCAGTACTTC
TRBJ1-6	few	TRBV2	NA	CASRGNFNSPLHF	TGTGCCAGCAGGGGCAACTTCAATTCACCCCTCCACTTT
TRBJ1-6	NA	TRBV4-2	NA	CASSQELKQHNSPLHF	TGTGCCAGCAGCCAAGAATTAAAACAGCACAATTCACCCCTCCACTTT
TRBJ2-1	few	TRBV10-3	TRBD2	CAISESMGGSPDEQFF	TGTGCCATCAGTGAGTCAATGGGCGGGAGCCCGGATGAGCAGTTCTTC
TRBJ1-5	NA	TRBV19	NA	CASSINSRVGPGAQPQHF	TGTGCCAGTAGTATAAACAGCAGGGTAGGGCCTGGGGCACAGCCCCAGCATTTT
TRBJ1-4	NA	TRBV4-3	TRBD1	CASSPYLGTATNEKLFF	TGCGCCAGCAGCCCATACTTAGGGACAGCGACTAATGAAAAACTGTTTTTT
TRBJ2-7	NA	TRBV2	TRBD2	CASTGGTTYEQYF	TGTGCCAGCACGGGAGGCACAACCTACGAGCAGTACTTC
TRBJ2-7	NA	TRBV7-2	NA	CASRLPTVSYEQYF	TGTGCCAGCAGGCTCCCGACAGTTTCCTACGAGCAGTACTTC
TRBJ1-1	NA	TRBV30	TRBD1	CAWSPGQPNTEAFF	TGTGCCTGGAGTCCGGGACAGCCGAACACTGAAGCTTTCTTT
TRBJ2-5	NA	TRBV3-1/TRBV3-2	TRBD2	CASSHPGLAGETQYF	TGTGCCAGCAGCCATCCGGGACTAGCGGGAGAGACCCAGTACTTC
TRBJ2-2	NA	TRBV28	TRBD2	CASSPRRGRSAGTSRRTGELFF	TGTGCCAGCAGTCCCCGTCGGGGCAGATCTGCCGGGACTAGCAGACGGACCGGGGAGCTGTTTTTT
TRBJ2-1	NA	TRBV20-1	TRBD2	CSASAASGGQYNEQFF	TGCAGTGCTAGTGCGGCTAGCGGGGGGCAATACAATGAGCAGTTCTTC
TRBJ1-6	NA	TRBV7-8	TRBD1	CASSLTGDHGSPLHF	TGTGCCAGCAGCCTGACAGGGGACCACGGTTCACCCCTCCACTTT
TRBJ2-3	NA	TRBV10-3	NA	CAISPSSTDTQYF	TGTGCCATATCTCCCTCTAGCACAGATACGCAGTATTTT
TRBJ2-7	NA	TRBV7-2	NA	CASSLVGSSYEQYF	TGTGCCAGCAGCTTAGTCGGGTCTTCCTACGAGCAGTACTTC